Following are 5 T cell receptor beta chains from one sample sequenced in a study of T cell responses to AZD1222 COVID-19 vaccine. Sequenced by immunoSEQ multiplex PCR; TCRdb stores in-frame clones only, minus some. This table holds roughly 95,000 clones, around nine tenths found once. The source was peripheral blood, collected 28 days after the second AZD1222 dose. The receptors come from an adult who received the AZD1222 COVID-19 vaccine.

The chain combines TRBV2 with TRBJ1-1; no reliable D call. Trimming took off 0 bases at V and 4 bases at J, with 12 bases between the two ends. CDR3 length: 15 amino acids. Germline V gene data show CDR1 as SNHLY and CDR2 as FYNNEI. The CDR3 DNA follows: TGTGCCAGCAGTGAAGCGCTAATTAGAGCCACTGAAGCTTTCTTT. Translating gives CASSEALIRATEAFF.

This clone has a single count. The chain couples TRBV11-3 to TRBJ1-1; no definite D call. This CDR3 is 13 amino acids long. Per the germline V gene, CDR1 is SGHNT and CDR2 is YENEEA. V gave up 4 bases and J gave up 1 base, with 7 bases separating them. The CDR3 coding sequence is TGTGCCAGCAGCTCCGCTTCGAACACTGAAGCTTTCTTT. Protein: CASSSASNTEAFF.

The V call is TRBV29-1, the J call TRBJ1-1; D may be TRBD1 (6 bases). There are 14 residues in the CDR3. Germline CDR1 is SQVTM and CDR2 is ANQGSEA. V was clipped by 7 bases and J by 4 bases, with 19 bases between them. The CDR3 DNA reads TGCAGCGACACCCCACAGGGAGAGGTCACTGAAGCTTTCTTT. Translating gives CSDTPQGEVTEAFF.

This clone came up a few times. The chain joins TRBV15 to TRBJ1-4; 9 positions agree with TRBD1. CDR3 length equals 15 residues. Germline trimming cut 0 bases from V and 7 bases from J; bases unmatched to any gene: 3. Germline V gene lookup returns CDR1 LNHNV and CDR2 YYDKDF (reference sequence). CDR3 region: CATSRDTGGGEKLFF. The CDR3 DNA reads TGTGCCACCAGCAGAGATACAGGGGGCGGTGAAAAACTGTTTTTT.

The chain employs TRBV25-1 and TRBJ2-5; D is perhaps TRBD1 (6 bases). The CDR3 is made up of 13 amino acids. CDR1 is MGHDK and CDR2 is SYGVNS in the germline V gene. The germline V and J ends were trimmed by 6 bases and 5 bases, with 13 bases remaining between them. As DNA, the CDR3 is TGTGCCAGCAGCAACAGGGTGGGGGAGACCCAGTACTTC. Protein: CASSNRVGETQYF.